The rows below give T cell receptor beta chains drawn from one sample of a study of shared clonotypes between healthy human individuals. Measured with immunoSEQ multiplex PCR; TCRdb has only the in-frame clones, and not every one. The table has approximately 2.3 million clones, more than 85% seen once. Sequencing used naive CD4+ T cells from PBMCs. All receptors come from a man younger than 35 in good health. Some clones in this sample may be carry-over from other donors' samples. Each CDR3 is given with its conserved first and last residue. Each record gives: D gene, V gene, CDR3 protein. D genes are given only for firm matches.

D gene: TRBD2
V gene: TRBV28
CDR3 protein: CASFPAGGSYNEQFF

D gene: TRBD2
V gene: TRBV11-2
CDR3 protein: CASSQYSGNWNEQFF

D gene: TRBD1
V gene: TRBV6-6
CDR3 protein: CASRDPTGKTEAFF

D gene: TRBD2
V gene: TRBV5-1
CDR3 protein: CASSLGSLAGGGADTQYF

D gene: .
V gene: TRBV11-3
CDR3 protein: CASSSWAPRAAGNTIYF

D gene: .
V gene: TRBV5-1
CDR3 protein: CASRILSGAYNEQFF

D gene: .
V gene: TRBV19
CDR3 protein: CASARGSTEAFF

D gene: .
V gene: TRBV7-3
CDR3 protein: CASSQRGRRQAFF

D gene: TRBD1
V gene: TRBV5-1
CDR3 protein: CASSLRAGGGETQYF

D gene: .
V gene: TRBV5-1
CDR3 protein: CASSFGASDGETQYF

D gene: .
V gene: TRBV11-2
CDR3 protein: CASSDSNQPQHF

D gene: TRBD2
V gene: TRBV30
CDR3 protein: CAWSVGGSSYEQYF

D gene: TRBD1
V gene: TRBV7-2
CDR3 protein: CASSPDRGRIPYEQYF

D gene: TRBD2
V gene: TRBV5-4
CDR3 protein: CASSQGLAAGGGSTDTQYF

D gene: .
V gene: TRBV7-3
CDR3 protein: CASSSNLGTDTQYF

D gene: .
V gene: TRBV5-6
CDR3 protein: CASSLHNEQFF

D gene: .
V gene: TRBV11-1
CDR3 protein: CASSSWVEGRGYTF

D gene: .
V gene: TRBV19
CDR3 protein: CASGVQLMLGGNTIYF

D gene: .
V gene: TRBV5-1
CDR3 protein: CASSLAVAPLQETQYF

D gene: .
V gene: TRBV7-6
CDR3 protein: CASSKEGRGPSGEQFF

D gene: TRBD1
V gene: TRBV18
CDR3 protein: CASSPRGTGGADEQYF

D gene: TRBD1
V gene: TRBV19
CDR3 protein: CASSDRVGTGNTIYF

D gene: .
V gene: TRBV28
CDR3 protein: CASSRTGTPGNTIYF

D gene: .
V gene: TRBV5-1
CDR3 protein: CASSLSTYRVEETQYF

D gene: TRBD1
V gene: TRBV5-4
CDR3 protein: CASSFGGQGEYGYTF

D gene: TRBD1
V gene: TRBV5-4
CDR3 protein: CASSPGTATNEKLFF

D gene: .
V gene: TRBV7-3
CDR3 protein: CASSTRVGPEETQYF

D gene: TRBD1
V gene: TRBV9
CDR3 protein: CASSFGQGRETQYF

D gene: .
V gene: TRBV10-2
CDR3 protein: CASSGRGIQYF

D gene: TRBD1
V gene: TRBV9
CDR3 protein: CASSVGTGGYGYTF

D gene: TRBD1
V gene: TRBV6-1
CDR3 protein: CASSVGYEAGGTGANVLTF

D gene: TRBD2
V gene: TRBV19
CDR3 protein: CASSPLLSNPGLAAYEQYF

D gene: TRBD2
V gene: TRBV7-2
CDR3 protein: CASSLGGGGSYNEQFF

D gene: .
V gene: TRBV11-2
CDR3 protein: CASSRVPYGYTF

D gene: .
V gene: TRBV2
CDR3 protein: CASSSTGGSQHF

D gene: .
V gene: TRBV28
CDR3 protein: CASSFSWGYTF

D gene: .
V gene: TRBV30
CDR3 protein: CAWSVRPGRSHQETQYF

D gene: .
V gene: TRBV28
CDR3 protein: CASSFTRQAEGETQYF